What follows are 29 T cell receptor beta chains derived from one specimen sequenced in a study of early T cells in non-severe SARS-CoV-2 infection. TCRdb ran MiXCR on the 5' RACE reads and lists one entry per CDR3 protein. Here the sample spans fewer than 40,000 distinct CDR3 sequences, over 4.5% being singletons. The sequenced sample consisted of whole blood. Source of these receptors: an adult who was a healthcare worker with PCR-confirmed SARS-CoV-2 infection or an uninfected control (not recorded which).

V usage is TRBV4-2 and J usage is TRBJ2-7; 11 bases line up with TRBD2. The V gene end was trimmed by 0 bases and the J gene end by 6 bases; junction bases not matched to a gene: 4. The germline gives CDR1 LGHNA, CDR2 YNFKEQ. CDR3 length equals 15 residues. CDR3 protein: CASSQELAGVGEQYF. The CDR3 DNA reads TGTGCCAGCAGCCAAGAACTAGCGGGAGTTGGCGAGCAGTACTTC.

Here the CDR3 DNA reads TGTGCCAGCCTTGGGACTAGCGGGAGTCCCGGGGCCAACGTCCTGACTTTC. Amino acids: CASLGTSGSPGANVLTF. The V gene is TRBV27, the J gene TRBJ2-6, with 14 bases lining up with TRBD2. The CDR3 spans 17 residues. The V gene's germline CDR1 is MNHEY and CDR2 SMNVEV (reference sequence). Germline trimming cut 8 bases from V and 4 bases from J; bases unmatched to any gene: 7.

Concerning this clonotype: This may stem from a read error, because a much larger clone lies one nucleotide away. This rearrangement joins TRBV6-5 to TRBJ1-6; D is perhaps TRBD1 (5 bases). Looked up from germline, CDR1 is MNHEY and CDR2 is SVGAGI. Trimming stripped 7 bases from V and 9 bases from J, with 13 bases between. This CDR3 spans 13 amino acids. CDR3 coding DNA: TGTGCCAGCACCCGGGGCACTATTTCACCCCTCCACTTT. Amino acids: CASTRGTISPLHF.

By sample fraction, this clonotype is medium-sized. The V gene is TRBV18, the J gene TRBJ2-1; 7 nucleotides match TRBD1. Germline V gene sequence: CDR1 KGHSH, CDR2 LQKENI. V was clipped by 4 bases and J by 5 bases; unmatched bases: 2. CDR3 length equals 13 residues. DNA for the CDR3: TGTGCCAGCTCACTAGGGACAGACAATGAGCAGTTCTTC. As protein: CASSLGTDNEQFF.

At least ten counts were recorded for this clonotype. V usage is TRBV29-1 and J usage is TRBJ2-7; D might be TRBD2 (5 bases). The ends were cut back, 6 bases at V and 2 bases at J, with 17 bases in the middle. The CDR3 consists of 14 residues. In germline, CDR1 is SQVTM, CDR2 ANQGSEA. The CDR3 region has the DNA TGCAGCGTAACCCACGGCCGGGAAACCTACGAGCAGTACTTC. Its protein product is CSVTHGRETYEQYF.

This clonotype was recorded at least ten times. The V gene is TRBV10-1, the J gene TRBJ2-5, with 8 bases matching TRBD1. Trimming at V came to 6 bases and at J to 5 bases, leaving 5 bases not matched to a gene. The CDR3 is made up of 13 amino acids. CDR1 is WNHNN and CDR2 is SYGVQD in the germline V gene (reference sequence). CDR3 nucleotides: TGCGCCAGCAGCGGACAGGGAGCGGAGACCCAGTACTTC. Protein sequence: CASSGQGAETQYF.

This clonotype was detected only once. The chain links TRBV28 to TRBJ2-7; TRBD1 is a possible D gene (6 bases). CDR3 length: 12 residues. Germline CDR1 reads MDHEN; CDR2 reads SYDVKM. V was trimmed by 3 bases and J by 7 bases, leaving 10 bases between them. The CDR3 protein is CASSFPGTEQYF. In nucleotides, the CDR3 is TGTGCCAGCAGTTTCCCTGGGACAGAGCAGTACTTC.

This clonotype was seen repeatedly, ten times or more. V and J are TRBV3-1 and TRBJ1-3; no clear D. The CDR3 length is 12 residues. V was cut by 6 bases and J by 0 bases, with 3 bases left in between. From germline, CDR1 is LGHDT and CDR2 YNNKEL (reference sequence). Written as DNA, the CDR3 is TGTGCCAGCAGTCACTCTGGAAACACCATATATTTT. Translating gives CASSHSGNTIYF.

There are many counts of this clonotype. The genes are TRBV11-2 and TRBJ2-4; maybe TRBD2 (6 bases). V was trimmed by 5 bases and J by 7 bases, leaving 15 bases between them. CDR3 length equals 14 residues. The germline V gene has CDR1 SGHAT and CDR2 FQNNGV. The CDR3 bases are TGTGCCAGCAGCCCCGGGACTGCAGCTAACATTCAGTACTTC. Translated: CASSPGTAANIQYF.

There are many counts of this clonotype. J is TRBJ2-5 and V is TRBV6-6; 9 positions match TRBD2. With 5 bases clipped from V and 6 bases from J, the junction kept 13 bases outside the gene matches. There are 16 residues in the CDR3. CDR1 and CDR2 (germline): MNHNY, SVGAGI (reference sequence). DNA of the CDR3: TGTGCCAGCAGTAAAACGACTAGCGGTAGTATAAAGACCCAGTACTTC. Translated: CASSKTTSGSIKTQYF.

This clonotype appeared a few times. The gene calls are TRBV25-1 and TRBJ2-1; possible D gene TRBD1, 5 bases. Trimming took off 2 bases at V and 4 bases at J, with 6 bases between the two ends. Per germline, CDR1 MGHDK and CDR2 SYGVNS. This CDR3 spans 13 amino acids. The CDR3 loop is CASSEQGYNEQFF. CDR3 in DNA: TGTGCCAGCAGTGAACAGGGTTACAATGAGCAGTTCTTC. Based on the CDR3 plus reference TRBV25-1 and TRBJ2-1, the full variable domain is EADIYQTPRYLVIGTGKKITLECSQTMGHDKMYWYQQDPGMELHLIHYSYGVNSTEKGDLSSESTVSRIRTEHFPLTLESARPSHTSQYLCASSEQGYNEQFFGPGTRLTVL.

The table lists this clonotype with many counts. The chain carries TRBV7-8 and TRBJ2-1; 8 positions agree with TRBD2. The CDR3 totals 15 residues. CDR1 and CDR2 from the germline V gene are SGHVS and FQNEAQ. Trimming removed 5 bases from V and 4 bases from J; junction bases left unmatched: 7. The CDR3, as DNA: TGTGCCAGCAGCCCAGCGGGAGTATGGTACAATGAGCAGTTCTTC. It specifies CASSPAGVWYNEQFF.

In its sample, this clonotype was seen many times. The V call is TRBV4-2, the J call TRBJ2-7, with D unresolved. This CDR3 is 13 amino acids long. The ends were cut back, 2 bases at V and 2 bases at J, with 7 bases in the middle. Germline V gene data show CDR1 as LGHNA and CDR2 as YNFKEQ. In DNA form, the CDR3 reads TGTGCCAGCAGCCAACAGAAAACCTACGAGCAGTACTTC. Its protein product is CASSQQKTYEQYF.

In this sample, this clonotype turned up many times. The genes are TRBV28 and TRBJ2-5; 9 bases are shared with TRBD2. Germline V CDR1 and CDR2: MDHEN, SYDVKM. After removal of 2 bases from V and 4 bases from J, the junction contained 5 bases not matched to a gene. The CDR3 is 15 amino acids. In DNA form, the CDR3 reads TGTGCCAGCAGTTTAGCGGCGGGAGGGCTAGAGACCCAGTACTTC. Its translation is CASSLAAGGLETQYF.

The chain has TRBV7-9 and TRBJ2-6; D not resolved. V was shortened by 5 bases and J by 9 bases, with 11 bases between the two germline ends. CDR3 length: 13 amino acids. CDR1 SEHNR and CDR2 FQNEAQ come from the germline V gene (reference sequence). CDR3 coding DNA: TGTGCCAGCAGCCGGAGTTTGGACAACGTCCTGACTTTC. Translating gives CASSRSLDNVLTF.

This clonotype was seen ten or more times. This chain connects TRBV20-1 to TRBJ2-7; D possibly corresponds to TRBD1 (7 bases). CDR1 and CDR2 from the germline V gene are DFQATT and SNEGSKA (reference sequence). The CDR3 sequence is 14 residues long. Trimming took 6 bases from V and 2 from J, leaving 17 bases between them. The CDR3 bases are TGCAGTGCCATATTTACAGGGGAGGCCTACGAGCAGTACTTC. It specifies CSAIFTGEAYEQYF.

This clonotype was seen at least ten times. The rearrangement uses TRBV4-1 and TRBJ2-7; no reliable D call. This CDR3 has 14 amino acids. CDR1 is MGHRA, CDR2 YSYEKL, per germline. V was clipped by 1 base and J by 4 bases, with 11 bases between them. The CDR3 region has the DNA TGCGCCAGCAGCCAAGTATCACAGTTGTACGAGCAGTACTTC. Its protein is CASSQVSQLYEQYF.

This clonotype was counted between two and nine times. The chain joins TRBV20-1 to TRBJ1-1; 7 bases line up with TRBD1. The germline gives CDR1 DFQATT, CDR2 SNEGSKA (reference sequence). The CDR3 consists of 12 residues. The V and J ends lost 6 bases and 1 base, in that order; junction bases with no gene match: 2. In nucleotides, the CDR3 is TGCAGTGCAACAGGGGCGAACACTGAAGCTTTCTTT. It translates to CSATGANTEAFF.

This clonotype was seen only a few times. V is TRBV27 and J is TRBJ2-7; TRBD2 might be the D (6 bases). CDR1 and CDR2 from the germline V gene are MNHEY and SMNVEV (reference sequence). This CDR3 is built from 16 residues. V was clipped by 0 bases and J by 2 bases, with 14 bases between them. The CDR3 DNA reads TGTGCCAGCAGTTTATCGCGAGGAGCGGGTACCTACGAGCAGTACTTC. It translates to CASSLSRGAGTYEQYF.

This clonotype was counted between two and nine times. The CDR3: CASSSWGGSGTGQYF. The CDR3 coding sequence is TGTGCCAGCAGCTCCTGGGGAGGTAGCGGGACCGGGCAGTACTTC. The chain joins TRBV11-2 to TRBJ2-7; 8 nucleotides match TRBD2. From germline, CDR1 is SGHAT and CDR2 FQNNGV. V lost 4 bases and J lost 9; bases outside the gene matches: 14. The CDR3 has 15 residues. Together with reference TRBV11-2 and TRBJ2-7, the CDR3 gives the full variable domain: EAGVAQSPRYKIIEKRQSVAFWCNPISGHATLYWYQQILGQGPKLLIQFQNNGVVDDSQLPKDRFSAERLKGVDSTLKIQPAKLEDSAVYLCASSSWGGSGTGQYFGPGTRLTVT.

This clonotype has ten or more counts. V usage is TRBV12-3 or TRBV12-4 and J usage is TRBJ2-7, with D tentatively TRBD2 (5 bases). V was trimmed by 5 bases and J by 0 bases, leaving 11 bases between them. This CDR3 is built from 14 residues. Here the CDR3 reads CASSLSVTSYEQYF. The CDR3 nucleotides are TGTGCCAGCAGTCTTAGCGTGACCTCCTACGAGCAGTACTTC.

The chain's CDR3 is CASSSGLAGFYEQYF. In nucleotides, the CDR3 is TGTGCCAGCAGTTCTGGACTAGCGGGTTTCTACGAGCAGTACTTC. The chain links TRBV27 to TRBJ2-7, with 11 bases aligning to TRBD2. CDR1 is MNHEY, CDR2 SMNVEV, per germline (reference sequence). V lost 4 bases and J lost 3; bases outside the gene matches: 5. The CDR3 sequence is 15 residues long.

A note on this clonotype: Being one base from a much bigger clone, this may be a read error. V is TRBV5-6 and J is TRBJ2-3; D unresolved. Between the trimmed V and J ends, which lost 3 bases and 7 bases, there was a span of 9 bases. The CDR3 consists of 12 residues. Germline loops: CDR1 SGHDT, CDR2 YYEEEE. CDR3 coding DNA: TGTGCCAGCAGCTCGGATATTAATACGCAGTATTTT. It codes for CASSSDINTQYF.

This clonotype has ten or more counts. The chain's CDR3 is CASSRTGAINTGELFF. The CDR3 DNA reads TGTGCCAGCAGCAGGACAGGGGCGATAAACACCGGGGAGCTGTTTTTT. This chain links TRBV6-5 with TRBJ2-2; 9 bases are shared with TRBD1. Losses at the gene ends were 6 bases for V and 2 bases for J; bases not matched to a gene: 7. The V gene's germline CDR1 is MNHEY and CDR2 SVGAGI. This CDR3 comprises 16 residues.

This clonotype has a count of ten or more. This chain joins TRBV6-5 and TRBJ2-3; 9 bases align to TRBD2. The CDR3 sequence is 15 residues long. CDR1 is MNHEY, CDR2 SVGAGI, per germline. V shed 2 bases, J shed 5 bases, and the junction held 5 bases outside the gene matches. The CDR3 bases are TGTGCCAGCAGTTACCATGGCGGGAGGGGAGATACGCAGTATTTT. Protein product: CASSYHGGRGDTQYF.

The sample holds many counts of this clonotype. V usage is TRBV20-1 and J usage is TRBJ2-7, with unresolved D. This CDR3 is built from 13 residues. Germline V CDR1 and CDR2: DFQATT, SNEGSKA (reference sequence). Trimming pared 1 base from V and 1 base from J, leaving 8 bases between. CDR3 coding DNA: TGCAGTGCTAGAGGTCACCTATCCTACGAGCAGTACTTC. Translated, it gives CSARGHLSYEQYF.

CDR3 sequence: CASSYFLAGAAYEQYF. The CDR3 DNA follows: TGTGCCAGCAGCTATTTTCTAGCGGGAGCGGCCTACGAGCAGTACTTC. The rearrangement joins TRBV7-9 to TRBJ2-7, with TRBD2 identical over 10 bases. CDR3 length equals 16 residues. With 4 bases clipped from V and 2 bases from J, the junction kept 8 bases outside the gene matches. Germline assignment: CDR1 SEHNR and CDR2 FQNEAQ (reference sequence).

This clonotype was recorded many times. This chain links TRBV10-3 with TRBJ1-4; 7 nucleotides agree with TRBD1. With V trimmed by 8 bases and J by 5 bases, 8 bases remained unmatched. CDR1 is ENHRY and CDR2 is SYGVKD in the germline V gene. The CDR3 spans 14 residues. The CDR3 spells CAIARGTENEKLFF. In DNA, the CDR3 is TGTGCCATCGCGAGGGGGACAGAGAATGAAAAACTGTTTTTT.

This sequence joins TRBV7-8 and TRBJ1-5; no definite D call. The CDR3 consists of 15 residues. Germline V CDR1 and CDR2: SGHVS, FQNEAQ. The ends were cut back, 5 bases at V and 1 base at J, with 12 bases in the middle. The CDR3 region has the DNA TGTGCCAGCAGCACCGCAGGTAGGAGCAATCAGCCCCAGCATTTT. Translating gives CASSTAGRSNQPQHF.